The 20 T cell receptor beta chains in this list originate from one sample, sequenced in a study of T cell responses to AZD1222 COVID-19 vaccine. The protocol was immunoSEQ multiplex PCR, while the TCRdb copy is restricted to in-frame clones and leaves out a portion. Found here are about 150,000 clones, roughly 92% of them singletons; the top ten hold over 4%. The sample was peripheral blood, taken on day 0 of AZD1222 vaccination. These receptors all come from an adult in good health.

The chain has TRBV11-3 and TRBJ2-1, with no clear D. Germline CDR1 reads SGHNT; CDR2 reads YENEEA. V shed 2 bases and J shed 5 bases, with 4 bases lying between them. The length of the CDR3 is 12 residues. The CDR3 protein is CASSLIHNEQFF. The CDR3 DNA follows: TGTGCCAGCAGCTTAATCCACAATGAGCAGTTCTTC. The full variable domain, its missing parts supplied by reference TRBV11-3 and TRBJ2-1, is EAGVVQSPRYKIIEKKQPVAFWCNPISGHNTLYWYLQNLGQGPELLIRYENEEAVDDSQLPKDRFSAERLKGVDSTLKIQPAELGDSAVYLCASSLIHNEQFFGPGTRLTVL.

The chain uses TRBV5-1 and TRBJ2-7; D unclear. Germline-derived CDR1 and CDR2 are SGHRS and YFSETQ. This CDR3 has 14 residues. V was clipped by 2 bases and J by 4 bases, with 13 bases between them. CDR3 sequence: CASSFGPAPYEQYF. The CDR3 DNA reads TGCGCCAGCAGCTTCGGTCCAGCCCCTTACGAGCAGTACTTC. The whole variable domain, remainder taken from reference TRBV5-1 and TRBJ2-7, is KAGVTQTPRYLIKTRGQQVTLSCSPISGHRSVSWYQQTPGQGLQFLFEYFSETQRNKGNFPGRFSGRQFSNSRSEMNVSTLELGDSALYLCASSFGPAPYEQYFGPGTRLTVT.

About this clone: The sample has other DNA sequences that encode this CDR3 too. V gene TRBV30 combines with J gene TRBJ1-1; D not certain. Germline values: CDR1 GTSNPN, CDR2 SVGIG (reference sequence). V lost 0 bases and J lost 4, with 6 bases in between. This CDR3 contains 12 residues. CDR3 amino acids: CAWSVRGTEAFF. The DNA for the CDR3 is TGTGCCTGGAGTGTAAGAGGCACTGAAGCTTTCTTT.

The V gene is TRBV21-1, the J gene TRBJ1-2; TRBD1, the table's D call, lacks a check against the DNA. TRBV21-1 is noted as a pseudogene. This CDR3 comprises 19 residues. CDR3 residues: CASSKFMRAGGAWEYGYTF. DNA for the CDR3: TGTGCCAGCAGCAAATTTATGAGAGCAGGGGGCGCCTGGGAATATGGCTACACCTTC.

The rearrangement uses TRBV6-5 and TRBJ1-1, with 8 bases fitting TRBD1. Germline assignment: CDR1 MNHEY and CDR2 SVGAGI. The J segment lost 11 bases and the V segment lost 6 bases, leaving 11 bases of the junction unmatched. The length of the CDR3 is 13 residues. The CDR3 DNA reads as TGTGCCAGCAGGGCGCTTGACAGGGGTGGTGCTTTCTTT. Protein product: CASRALDRGGAFF.

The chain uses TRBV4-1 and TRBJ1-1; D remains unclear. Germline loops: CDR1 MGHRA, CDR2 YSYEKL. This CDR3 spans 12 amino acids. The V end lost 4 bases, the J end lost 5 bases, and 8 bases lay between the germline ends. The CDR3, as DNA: TGCGCCAGCAGCCTGGACGGAACTGAAGCTTTCTTT. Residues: CASSLDGTEAFF.

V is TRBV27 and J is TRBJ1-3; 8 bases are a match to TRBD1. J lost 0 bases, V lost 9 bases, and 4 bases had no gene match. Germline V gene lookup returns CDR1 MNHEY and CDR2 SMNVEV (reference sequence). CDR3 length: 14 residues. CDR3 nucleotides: TGTGCCAGACGGACAGGGAGCTCTGGAAACACCATATATTTT. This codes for CARRTGSSGNTIYF.

The CDR3: CASSQGIGVSFEKLFF. The CDR3 DNA sequence: TGTGCCAGCAGTCAGGGTATCGGGGTATCGTTTGAAAAACTGTTTTTT. This sequence joins TRBV2 and TRBJ1-4; a weak D match, TRBD1 (5 bases). Germline V gene sequence: CDR1 SNHLY, CDR2 FYNNEI. This CDR3 has 16 residues. Trimming left V 5 bases short and J 7 bases short, with 20 bases between.

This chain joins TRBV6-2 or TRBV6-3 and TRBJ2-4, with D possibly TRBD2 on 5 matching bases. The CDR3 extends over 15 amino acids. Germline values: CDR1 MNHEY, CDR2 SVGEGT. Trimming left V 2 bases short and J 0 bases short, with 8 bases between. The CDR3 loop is CASSYVGLAKNIQYF. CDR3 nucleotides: TGTGCCAGCAGTTACGTAGGACTAGCCAAAAACATTCAGTACTTC.

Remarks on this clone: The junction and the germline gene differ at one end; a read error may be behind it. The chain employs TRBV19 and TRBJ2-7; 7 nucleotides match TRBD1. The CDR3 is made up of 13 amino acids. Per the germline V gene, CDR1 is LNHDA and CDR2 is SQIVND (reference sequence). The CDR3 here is CATSRQGHNEQYF. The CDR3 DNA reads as TGTGCCACTAGTCGACAGGGACACAACGAGCAGTACTTC. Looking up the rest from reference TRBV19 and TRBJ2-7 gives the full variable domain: DGGITQSPKYLFRKEGQNVTLSCEQNLNHDAMYWYRQDPGQGLRLIYYSQIVNDFQKGDIAEGYSVSREKKESFPLTVTSAQKNPTAFYLCATSRQGHNEQYFGPGTRLTVT.

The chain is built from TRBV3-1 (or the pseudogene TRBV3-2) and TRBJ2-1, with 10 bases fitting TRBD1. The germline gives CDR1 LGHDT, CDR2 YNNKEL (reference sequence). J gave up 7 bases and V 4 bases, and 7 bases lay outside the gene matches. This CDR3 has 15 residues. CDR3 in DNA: TGTGCCAGCAGCCTATGGGGGACAGGGGCGAATGAGCAGTTCTTC. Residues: CASSLWGTGANEQFF.

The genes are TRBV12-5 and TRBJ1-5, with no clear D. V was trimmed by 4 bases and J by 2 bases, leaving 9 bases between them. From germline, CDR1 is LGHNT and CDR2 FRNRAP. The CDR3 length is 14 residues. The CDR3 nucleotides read TGTGCTAGTGGTTCCGGAGTCGGCAATCAGCCCCAGCATTTT. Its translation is CASGSGVGNQPQHF.

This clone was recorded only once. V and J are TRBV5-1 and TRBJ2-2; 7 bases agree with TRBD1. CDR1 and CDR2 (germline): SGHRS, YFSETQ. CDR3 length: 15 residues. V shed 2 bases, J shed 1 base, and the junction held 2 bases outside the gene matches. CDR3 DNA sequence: TGCGCCAGCAGCTTATGGGACAGGAACACCGGGGAGCTGTTTTTT. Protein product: CASSLWDRNTGELFF.

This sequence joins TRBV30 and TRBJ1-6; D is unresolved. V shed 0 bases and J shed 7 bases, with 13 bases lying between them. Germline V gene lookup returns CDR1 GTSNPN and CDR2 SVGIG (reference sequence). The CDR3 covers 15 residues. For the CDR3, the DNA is TGTGCCTGGAGTGTACGGTCCGCTAGAAATTCACCCCTCCACTTT. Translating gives CAWSVRSARNSPLHF.

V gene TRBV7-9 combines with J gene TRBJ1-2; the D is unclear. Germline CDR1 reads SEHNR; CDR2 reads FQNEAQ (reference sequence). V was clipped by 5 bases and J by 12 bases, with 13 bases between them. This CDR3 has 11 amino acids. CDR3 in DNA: TGTGCCAGCAGCCCCCAAGGCGGCAACACCTTC. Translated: CASSPQGGNTF.

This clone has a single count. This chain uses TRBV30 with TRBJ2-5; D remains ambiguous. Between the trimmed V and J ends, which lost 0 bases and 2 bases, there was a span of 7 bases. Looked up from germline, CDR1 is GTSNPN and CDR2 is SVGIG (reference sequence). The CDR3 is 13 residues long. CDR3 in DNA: TGTGCCTGGAGTGTAAGGATTCAAGAGACCCAGTACTTC. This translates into CAWSVRIQETQYF.

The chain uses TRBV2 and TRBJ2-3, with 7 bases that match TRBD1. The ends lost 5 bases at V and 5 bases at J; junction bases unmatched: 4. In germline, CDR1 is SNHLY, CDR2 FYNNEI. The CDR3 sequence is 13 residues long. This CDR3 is CASSTGVGDTQYF. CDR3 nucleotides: TGTGCCAGCAGTACAGGGGTTGGAGATACGCAGTATTTT.

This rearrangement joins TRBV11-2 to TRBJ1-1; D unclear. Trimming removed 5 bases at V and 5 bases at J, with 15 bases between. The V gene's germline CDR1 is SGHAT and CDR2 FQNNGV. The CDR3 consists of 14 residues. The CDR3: CASSPTWGGTEAFF. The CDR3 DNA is TGTGCCAGCAGCCCCACGTGGGGAGGTACTGAAGCTTTCTTT.

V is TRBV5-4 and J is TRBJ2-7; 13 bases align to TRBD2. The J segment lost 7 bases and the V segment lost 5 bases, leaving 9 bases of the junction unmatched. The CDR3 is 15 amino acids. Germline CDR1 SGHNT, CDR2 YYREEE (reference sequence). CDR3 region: CASSPRLAGGGEQYF. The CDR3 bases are TGTGCCAGCAGTCCCAGACTAGCGGGAGGAGGAGAGCAGTACTTC. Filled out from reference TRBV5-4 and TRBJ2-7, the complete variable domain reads ETGVTQSPTHLIKTRGQQVTLRCSSQSGHNTVSWYQQALGQGPQFIFQYYREEENGRGNFPPRFSGLQFPNYSSELNVNALELDDSALYLCASSPRLAGGGEQYFGPGTRLTVT.

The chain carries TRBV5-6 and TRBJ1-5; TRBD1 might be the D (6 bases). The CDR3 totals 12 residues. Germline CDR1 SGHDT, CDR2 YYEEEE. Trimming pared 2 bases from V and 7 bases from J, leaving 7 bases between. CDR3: CASSFRGQPQHF. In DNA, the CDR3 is TGTGCCAGCAGCTTCAGGGGCCAGCCCCAGCATTTT.